This record covers a single T cell receptor beta chain. Its antigen is undetermined. These data belong to a study of CD8+CD57+ T cells in acquired aplastic anemia. The wider study: Sorted CD4+ and CD8+ cells yielded DNA averaging approximately 3 ug. The average read count for CD4+ cells in healthy donors was around 11 million. Study results and caveats: CD8+ Simpson's diversity did not differ significantly between patients and controls.

V was pared by 8 bases and J by 8 bases, with 16 bases between. The CDR3 totals 14 residues. CDR1 and CDR2 from the germline V gene are SNHLY and FYNNEI. Genomic DNA templated the TCR beta VDJ and CDR3 profiling. TCRdb fed the reads into MiXCR, producing one record per CDR3 protein. The table shows a few hundred thousand distinct CDR3 sequences, with around 60% occurring only once. Sequenced: sorted CD4+, CD8+, or CD8+CD57+ T cells (not recorded which) from PBMCs. This clonotype originated in a human donor in good health. The chain employs TRBV2 and TRBJ1-6; D gene uncertain. In DNA form, the CDR3 reads TGTGCCAGCTGCGCGGGTGAAGGGTATTCACCCCTCCACTTT. Its translation is CASCAGEGYSPLHF.